One and the same sample provided the 8 T cell receptor beta chains below, sequenced in a study of T cells in localized non-small cell lung cancer. Using immunoSEQ multiplex PCR, the repertoire was profiled, and TCRdb retains in-frame clones only, with some absent. The table records tens of thousands of clones, about 86% of them present only once. The source was peripheral blood, collected before any cancer treatment. The receptors come from a man between 40 and 69 years old with stage I lung adenocarcinoma.

The J gene is TRBJ2-3, the V gene TRBV9; possibly TRBD2 for D (5 bases). Between the trimmed V and J ends, which lost 4 bases and 0 bases, there was a span of 12 bases. The germline V gene encodes CDR1 SGDLS and CDR2 YYNGEE. The CDR3 covers 15 residues. This CDR3 is CASSQEGPSTDTQYF. The CDR3 nucleotides read TGTGCCAGCAGCCAAGAGGGCCCTAGCACAGATACGCAGTATTTT.

The V and J genes are TRBV11-3 and TRBJ2-7; D not resolved. In germline, CDR1 is SGHNT, CDR2 YENEEA. This CDR3 spans 13 amino acids. Trimming removed 3 bases from V and 3 bases from J, with 9 bases in between. The chain's CDR3 is CASSLYSNYEQYF. Written as DNA, the CDR3 is TGTGCCAGCAGCTTGTACTCAAACTACGAGCAGTACTTC.

The rearrangement joins TRBV19 to TRBJ1-2, with no clear D. Germline V gene data show CDR1 as LNHDA and CDR2 as SQIVND (reference sequence). V lost 5 bases, J lost 3 bases, and 4 bases lay in between. There are 11 residues in the CDR3. This CDR3 reads CASSVHYGYTF. In DNA, the CDR3 is TGTGCCAGTAGTGTTCACTATGGCTACACCTTC.

The genes are TRBV29-1 and TRBJ2-1; either TRBD1 or TRBD2 may fit D (6 bases each). Germline V gene sequence: CDR1 SQVTM, CDR2 ANQGSEA. The CDR3 loop spans 17 amino acids. Deletions cut 4 bases from V and 2 bases from J, with 21 bases between. The CDR3: CSVVWGARRDAYNEQFF. For the CDR3, the DNA is TGCAGCGTTGTTTGGGGGGCTCGGAGGGACGCCTACAATGAGCAGTTCTTC.

The V gene is TRBV5-1, the J gene TRBJ2-1; D ambiguous. The CDR3 totals 11 residues. V was pared by 5 bases and J by 9 bases, with 9 bases between. The germline V gene has CDR1 SGHRS and CDR2 YFSETQ. The CDR3: CASRSMGEQFF. CDR3 DNA: TGCGCCAGCAGGTCGATGGGTGAGCAGTTCTTC.

The J gene is TRBJ2-1, the V gene TRBV5-1; possible D gene TRBD2, 6 bases. The germline gives CDR1 SGHRS, CDR2 YFSETQ. Deletions cut 1 base from V and 2 bases from J, with 10 bases between. The CDR3 sequence is 15 residues long. CDR3 in amino acids: CASSLTSPTYNEQFF. The CDR3 DNA reads as TGCGCCAGCAGCTTGACTAGCCCGACCTACAATGAGCAGTTCTTC.

The chain recombines TRBV18 with TRBJ1-4, with D hard to call. Trimming cost V 4 bases and J 11 bases, with 11 bases left between them. The germline CDR1 and CDR2 sequences are KGHSH and LQKENI. The CDR3 covers 12 residues. CDR3 sequence (DNA): TGTGCCAGCTCACTCTCAGAAGGGAAACTGTTTTTT. Protein sequence: CASSLSEGKLFF.

The chain has TRBV11-2 and TRBJ2-7, with 10 bases identical to TRBD2. CDR1 and CDR2 from the germline V gene are SGHAT and FQNNGV. With 4 bases clipped from V and 7 bases from J, the junction kept 13 bases outside the gene matches. The CDR3 is 16 residues long. The CDR3 nucleotides read TGTGCCAGCAGCTCCGGGTCAGCGGGAGGGCGGTATGAGCAGTACTTC. Its translation: CASSSGSAGGRYEQYF.